Below, 21 T cell receptor beta chains from the same sample are listed, as sequenced in a study of T cell responses to AZD1222 COVID-19 vaccine. Method: immunoSEQ multiplex PCR; TCRdb's copy keeps in-frame clones and lacks some. The data show roughly 170,000 clones, with around 90% seen just once and around 1.8% held by the top ten. This specimen was peripheral blood, taken on day 0 of AZD1222 vaccination. The receptors stem from an adult in good health.

V usage is TRBV3-1 (or the pseudogene TRBV3-2) and J usage is TRBJ1-4; D not certain. Trimming took 0 bases from V and 11 from J, leaving 10 bases between them. Germline CDR1 and CDR2: LGHDT and YNNKEL (reference sequence). The CDR3 length is 13 residues. The CDR3 DNA sequence: TGTGCCAGCAGCCAAGATAATTTTGGGAAACTGTTTTTT. Its protein product is CASSQDNFGKLFF.

This clone was observed once. The V call is TRBV4-2, the J call TRBJ1-1; 7 bases are shared with TRBD1. Germline V gene lookup returns CDR1 LGHNA and CDR2 YNFKEQ. This CDR3 spans 17 amino acids. V trimming: 5 bases; J trimming: 4 bases; junction bases outside the gene matches: 16. The CDR3 coding sequence is TGTGCCAGCAGCTCAGGGGGGTGGGCTCAAAAAAGCACTGAAGCTTTCTTT. It is translated as CASSSGGWAQKSTEAFF.

This clone was observed a single time. The rearrangement joins TRBV29-1 to TRBJ2-2; 11 bases match TRBD2. In germline, CDR1 is SQVTM, CDR2 ANQGSEA. The V and J ends lost 5 bases and 6 bases, in that order; junction bases with no gene match: 5. The CDR3 is 14 amino acids. The CDR3 region is CSVRTSGRSGELFF. For the CDR3, the DNA is TGCAGCGTTCGGACTAGCGGGCGGTCCGGGGAGCTGTTTTTT.

This clone was counted a single time. This chain links TRBV7-9 with TRBJ1-2, with 9 positions matching TRBD1. V shed 5 bases and J 8 bases; nucleotides not matched to a gene: 9. The CDR3 loop spans 14 amino acids. In germline, CDR1 is SEHNR, CDR2 FQNEAQ (reference sequence). The CDR3 reads CASSMPRDREGYTF. The CDR3 nucleotides are TGTGCCAGCAGCATGCCCCGGGACAGGGAAGGCTACACCTTC.

DNA for the CDR3: TGTGCCAGCAGCCTCTTCAGGGTTGGGACTGAAGCTTTCTTT. Protein product: CASSLFRVGTEAFF. The V gene is TRBV21-1, the J gene TRBJ1-1; TRBD1 reflects the table's D call only, with no check against the DNA. TRBV21-1 is a pseudogene locus. The CDR3 loop spans 14 amino acids.

V is TRBV19 and J is TRBJ1-1; the D gene is possibly TRBD1 (6 bases). The length of the CDR3 is 12 residues. V lost 5 bases and J lost 9, with 13 bases in between. The germline V gene encodes CDR1 LNHDA and CDR2 SQIVND (reference sequence). As DNA, the CDR3 is TGTGCCAGTAGTCTTACAGGGACCCAAGCTTTCTTT. Amino acids: CASSLTGTQAFF.

For the CDR3, the DNA is TGTGCCAGCGTTTCTCAGGCCCCTAATTCACCCCTCCACTTT. It codes for CASVSQAPNSPLHF. J is TRBJ1-6 and V is TRBV28; no reliable D call. The germline V gene encodes CDR1 MDHEN and CDR2 SYDVKM. The CDR3 is made up of 14 amino acids. V lost 8 bases to trimming and J lost 6 bases, with 14 bases between them. Together with reference TRBV28 and TRBJ1-6, the CDR3 gives the full variable domain: DVKVTQSSRYLVKRTGEKVFLECVQDMDHENMFWYRQDPGLGLRLIYFSYDVKMKEKGDIPEGYSVSREKKERFSLILESASTNQTSMYLCASVSQAPNSPLHFGNGTRLTVT.

The chain is built from TRBV7-8 and TRBJ1-4; TRBD1 matches at 7 bases. The V gene's germline CDR1 is SGHVS and CDR2 FQNEAQ. The V gene end was trimmed by 0 bases and the J gene end by 4 bases; junction bases not matched to a gene: 5. The CDR3 is 16 residues long. The CDR3 region has the DNA TGTGCCAGCAGCTTAGCGGGACAGTTATTTAATGAAAAACTGTTTTTT. This gives the protein CASSLAGQLFNEKLFF.

The chain uses TRBV5-1 and TRBJ1-1; D not certain. This CDR3 is built from 11 residues. Trimming removed 5 bases at V and 6 bases at J, with 8 bases between. Germline values: CDR1 SGHRS, CDR2 YFSETQ. CDR3 region: CASRSVAEAFF. DNA of the CDR3: TGCGCCAGCAGGTCCGTCGCTGAAGCTTTCTTT. Full variable domain (outside the CDR3, taken from reference TRBV5-1 and TRBJ1-1): KAGVTQTPRYLIKTRGQQVTLSCSPISGHRSVSWYQQTPGQGLQFLFEYFSETQRNKGNFPGRFSGRQFSNSRSEMNVSTLELGDSALYLCASRSVAEAFFGQGTRLTVV.

The V call is TRBV7-9, the J call TRBJ2-3; either TRBD1 or TRBD2 may supply D (5 bases each). The CDR3 covers 14 residues. CDR1 is SEHNR and CDR2 is FQNEAQ in the germline V gene (reference sequence). V was cut by 5 bases and J by 4 bases, with 13 bases left in between. The chain's CDR3 is CASSPGLGADTQYF. The CDR3 DNA follows: TGTGCCAGCAGCCCGGGGCTTGGGGCAGATACGCAGTATTTT.

The CDR3 DNA sequence: TGCAGTGCTAGTTCCCTGGGCGGCAGGAGTACCGGGGAGCTGTTTTTT. Translation: CSASSLGGRSTGELFF. The chain has TRBV20-1 and TRBJ2-2, with D unresolved. CDR3 size: 16 residues. Per the germline V gene, CDR1 is DFQATT and CDR2 is SNEGSKA (reference sequence). The V end lost 3 bases, the J end lost 5 bases, and 19 bases lay between the germline ends.

The chain recombines TRBV6-5 with TRBJ1-6; a weak D match, TRBD1 (6 bases). Deletions cut 2 bases from V and 9 bases from J, with 14 bases between. CDR3 size: 15 residues. Per germline, CDR1 MNHEY and CDR2 SVGAGI. Written as DNA, the CDR3 is TGTGCCAGCAGTTACGGTGGGCAGGGGATTTCACCCCTCCACTTT. Residues: CASSYGGQGISPLHF.

V is TRBV18 and J is TRBJ2-7; 10 bases map to TRBD1. CDR1 is KGHSH, CDR2 LQKENI, per germline. There are 16 residues in the CDR3. The V and J ends lost 2 bases and 3 bases, in that order; junction bases with no gene match: 7. The CDR3 coding sequence is TGTGCCAGCTCACCATCTCGACAGGGGGCAAACTACGAGCAGTACTTC. This codes for CASSPSRQGANYEQYF.

This clone has only a few counts. This rearrangement joins TRBV11-2 to TRBJ2-7; D is possibly TRBD2 (5 bases). The CDR3 spans 16 residues. V lost 5 bases and J lost 2, with 19 bases in between. From germline, CDR1 is SGHAT and CDR2 FQNNGV. The CDR3 sequence: CASSPRVGSVAYEQYF. The CDR3 nucleotides are TGTGCCAGCAGCCCCCGGGTAGGTAGCGTAGCCTACGAGCAGTACTTC.

This chain joins TRBV5-1 and TRBJ1-4; 9 bases agree with TRBD1. CDR3 length: 15 amino acids. After removal of 0 bases from V and 8 bases from J, the junction contained 5 bases not matched to a gene. CDR1 SGHRS and CDR2 YFSETQ come from the germline V gene. CDR3 sequence reads: CASSLEGQGDEKLFF. CDR3 in DNA: TGCGCCAGCAGCTTGGAGGGACAGGGTGACGAAAAACTGTTTTTT.

Here the CDR3 reads CATAPAGRDRTGELFF. The CDR3 DNA reads as TGTGCCACCGCGCCCGCTGGGCGGGATCGAACCGGGGAGCTGTTTTTT. V gene TRBV24-1 combines with J gene TRBJ2-2, with D perhaps TRBD2 (6 bases). Trimming pared 9 bases from V and 5 bases from J, leaving 21 bases between. The CDR3 covers 16 residues. Germline V gives CDR1 KGHDR, CDR2 SFDVKD.

The V and J genes are TRBV10-3 and TRBJ1-2; TRBD1 aligns across 8 bases. V gave up 4 bases and J gave up 3 bases; unmatched junction bases: 10. Germline loops: CDR1 ENHRY, CDR2 SYGVKD. The CDR3 totals 16 residues. CDR3 sequence (DNA): TGTGCCATCAGTGGGGAAGGACAGGGCCAGGACTATGGCTACACCTTC. This codes for CAISGEGQGQDYGYTF.

The J gene is TRBJ2-3, the V gene TRBV6-2 or TRBV6-3; 7 bases agree with TRBD1. CDR1 is MNHEY, CDR2 SVGEGT, per germline. CDR3 length: 17 amino acids. J gave up 4 bases and V 1 base, and 11 bases lay outside the gene matches. The CDR3 DNA reads TGTGCCAGCAGTTACTTACTACGCGACAGGGCTGCAGATACGCAGTATTTT. It codes for CASSYLLRDRAADTQYF.

The chain links TRBV27 to TRBJ2-7, with 8 bases aligning to TRBD2. The V and J ends lost 3 bases and 4 bases, in that order; junction bases with no gene match: 2. This CDR3 comprises 13 residues. Germline CDR1 and CDR2: MNHEY and SMNVEV (reference sequence). CDR3 amino acids: CASSLRGAYEQYF. CDR3 in DNA: TGTGCCAGCAGTTTGCGGGGGGCTTACGAGCAGTACTTC.

This sequence joins TRBV5-1 and TRBJ2-3, with a tentative D call TRBD1 (6 bases). Trimming stripped 4 bases from V and 1 base from J, with 16 bases between. This CDR3 has 16 residues. CDR1 and CDR2 (germline): SGHRS, YFSETQ. The CDR3 DNA is TGCGCCAGCAGCCCATGGATCGCAGGGGGCACAGATACGCAGTATTTT. Protein: CASSPWIAGGTDTQYF.

This clone was seen just once. The junction shows a germline mismatch at one end, possibly a read error. The chain carries TRBV9 and TRBJ1-2; D not resolved. The CDR3 is 11 amino acids. In germline, CDR1 is SGDLS, CDR2 YYNGEE. CDR3 nucleotide sequence: TGTGCCAGCAGCCCCACGTTTAGGACCCACTTC. It yields the protein CASSPTFRTHF. Combining the CDR3 with reference TRBV9 and TRBJ1-2 gives the whole variable domain DSGVTQTPKHLITATGQRVTLRCSPRSGDLSVYWYQQSLDQGLQFLIQYYNGEERAKGNILERFSAQQFPDLHSELNLSSLELGDSALYFCASSPTFRTHFGSGTRLTVV.